A selection of T cell receptor beta chains follows, all from one sample in a study of blood T cells in healthy people across ages. In TCRdb, the 5' RACE reads were re-called with MiXCR into one record per CDR3 protein. The profile shows a few hundred thousand distinct CDR3 sequences, about 49% of them singletons. Sequences were obtained from blood. These receptors came from a man aged 55 to 70 in good health. Each CDR3 is given with its conserved first and last residue. D genes are given only for firm matches. Not every row has a clone size; where given, it reads once, few, many or a size class.

J gene | V gene | clone size | D gene | CDR3 protein | CDR3 DNA
TRBJ2-5 | TRBV25-1 | - | - | CASSKYPGTQYQETQYF | TGTGCCAGCAGCAAATACCCCGGGACCCAGTACCAAGAGACCCAGTACTTC
TRBJ2-3 | TRBV12-3/TRBV12-4 | - | TRBD2 | CASSLGLTSQGDTQYF | TGTGCCAGCAGTTTAGGCCTGACTAGCCAAGGAGATACGCAGTATTTT
TRBJ1-2 | TRBV5-1 | few | - | CASSLDGRADYGYTF | TGCGCCAGCAGCTTGGACGGCAGGGCGGACTATGGCTACACCTTC
TRBJ2-7 | TRBV7-2 | few | - | CASSPRRVSYEQYF | TGTGCCAGCAGCCCCCGCCGCGTGTCCTACGAGCAGTACTTC
TRBJ2-5 | TRBV11-2 | few | - | CASSGQRRETQYF | TGTGCCAGCTCAGGACAGAGGAGGGAGACCCAGTACTTC
TRBJ2-7 | TRBV5-1 | few | TRBD1 | CASSLGQGASRLSGEQYF | TGCGCCAGCAGCTTGGGGCAGGGGGCATCTCGATTGTCCGGCGAGCAGTACTTC
TRBJ2-7 | TRBV18 | - | - | CASSSQPQGYEQYF | TGTGCCAGCTCATCACAACCCCAGGGCTACGAGCAGTACTTC
TRBJ2-1 | TRBV2 | few | TRBD2 | CASSGGGLAGYNEQFF | TGTGCCAGCAGTGGAGGGGGACTAGCGGGATACAATGAGCAGTTCTTC
TRBJ2-4 | TRBV7-9 | - | - | CASAWTDIQYF | TGTGCCAGCGCATGGACGGACATTCAGTACTTC
TRBJ2-2 | TRBV18 | once | TRBD1 | CASSQTGRNTGELFF | TGTGCCAGCTCCCAGACAGGGAGAAACACCGGGGAGCTGTTTTTT
TRBJ2-7 | TRBV27 | few | - | CASSSKPRLLWVHEQYF | TGTGCCAGCAGTTCCAAACCACGTCTCCTTTGGGTCCACGAGCAGTACTTC
TRBJ1-6 | TRBV20-1 | - | TRBD1 | CSARGQGLAPLHF | TGCAGTGCTAGAGGACAGGGTCTTGCACCCCTCCACTTT
TRBJ2-1 | TRBV4-2 | - | - | CASSQGRDSYNEQFF | TGTGCCAGCAGCCAGGGCAGAGACTCCTACAATGAGCAGTTCTTC
TRBJ1-2 | TRBV25-1 | once | - | CASSDQGNYGYTF | TGTGCCAGCAGTGATCAGGGGAACTATGGCTACACCTTC
TRBJ1-2 | TRBV4-3 | few | TRBD1 | CASSQDGAGGNGYTF | TGCGCCAGCAGCCAAGACGGCGCAGGGGGGAATGGCTACACCTTC
TRBJ2-1 | TRBV6-5 | - | - | CASNSPYREQFF | TGTGCCAGCAACTCACCTTACCGTGAGCAGTTCTTC
TRBJ2-7 | TRBV7-2 | few | - | CASSLYNEQYF | TGTGCCAGCAGCTTATATAACGAGCAGTACTTC
TRBJ2-7 | TRBV20-1 | few | - | CSAEDNNEQYF | TGCAGTGCTGAAGACAACAACGAGCAGTACTTC
TRBJ1-1 | TRBV29-1 | - | - | CSVPVAGNTEVFF | TGCAGCGTACCCGTGGCAGGGAACACTGAAGTTTTCTTT
TRBJ2-3 | TRBV20-1 | - | - | CSARKSGKFTDTQYF | TGCAGTGCTAGGAAATCAGGGAAGTTCACAGATACGCAGTATTTT
TRBJ2-1 | TRBV7-3 | - | TRBD2 | CASSGGGEKTQFF | TGTGCCAGCAGCGGCGGGGGGGAGAAGACCCAGTTCTTC